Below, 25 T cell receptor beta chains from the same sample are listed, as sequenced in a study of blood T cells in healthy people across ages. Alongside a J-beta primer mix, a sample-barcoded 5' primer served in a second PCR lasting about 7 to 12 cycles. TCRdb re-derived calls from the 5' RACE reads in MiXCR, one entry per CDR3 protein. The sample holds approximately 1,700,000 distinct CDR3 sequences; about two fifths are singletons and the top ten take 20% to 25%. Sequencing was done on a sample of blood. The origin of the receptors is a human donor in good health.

CDR3 sequence (DNA): TGTGCCACCAGCAGAGATAGGTCGGTAAACTATGGCTACACCTTC. Translating gives CATSRDRSVNYGYTF. The V call is TRBV15, the J call TRBJ1-2; D ambiguous. Per the germline V gene, CDR1 is LNHNV and CDR2 is YYDKDF (reference sequence). CDR3 length: 15 residues. V was cut by 0 bases and J by 2 bases, with 10 bases left in between. Combining the CDR3 with reference TRBV15 and TRBJ1-2 gives the whole variable domain DAMVIQNPRYQVTQFGKPVTLSCSQTLNHNVMYWYQQKSSQAPKLLFHYYDKDFNNEADTPDNFQSRRPNTSFCFLDIRSPGLGDTAMYLCATSRDRSVNYGYTFGSGTRLTVV.

The CDR3 loop is CASSQDSCGGRTGNIQYF. The DNA for the CDR3 is TGCGCCAGCAGCCAAGATTCCTGCGGGGGGCGAACTGGAAACATTCAGTACTTC. This chain uses TRBV4-3 with TRBJ2-4; 8 bases fit TRBD2. Germline V CDR1 and CDR2: LGHNA, YSLEER. CDR3 size: 18 residues. The V segment lost 0 bases and the J segment 6 bases; nucleotides outside the gene matches: 13.

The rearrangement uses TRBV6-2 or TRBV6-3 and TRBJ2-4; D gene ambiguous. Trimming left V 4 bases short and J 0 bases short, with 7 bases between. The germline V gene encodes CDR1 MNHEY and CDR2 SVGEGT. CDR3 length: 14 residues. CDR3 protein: CASSFRVAKNIQYF. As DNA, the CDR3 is TGTGCCAGCAGTTTTCGAGTAGCCAAAAACATTCAGTACTTC.

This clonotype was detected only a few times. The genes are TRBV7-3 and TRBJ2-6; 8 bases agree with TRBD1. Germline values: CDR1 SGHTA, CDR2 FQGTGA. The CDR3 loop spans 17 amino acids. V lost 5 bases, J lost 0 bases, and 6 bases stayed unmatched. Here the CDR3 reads CASSGRDRTSGANVLTF. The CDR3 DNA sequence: TGTGCCAGCAGCGGTCGGGACAGGACCTCTGGGGCCAACGTCCTGACTTTC.

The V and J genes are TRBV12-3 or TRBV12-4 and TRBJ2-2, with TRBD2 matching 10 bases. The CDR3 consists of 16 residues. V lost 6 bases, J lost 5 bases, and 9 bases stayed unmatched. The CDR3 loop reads CASRPASGGYTGELFF. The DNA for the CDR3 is TGTGCCAGCAGGCCTGCTAGCGGGGGATATACCGGGGAGCTGTTTTTT.

CDR3 loop: CASGETRNEQYF. CDR3 DNA sequence: TGTGCCAGCGGGGAGACGCGGAACGAGCAGTACTTC. The chain combines TRBV27 with TRBJ2-7; tentative D call: TRBD2 (5 bases). The CDR3 contains 12 residues. Trimming took off 8 bases at V and 5 bases at J, with 13 bases between the two ends. CDR1 and CDR2 from the germline V gene are MNHEY and SMNVEV (reference sequence).

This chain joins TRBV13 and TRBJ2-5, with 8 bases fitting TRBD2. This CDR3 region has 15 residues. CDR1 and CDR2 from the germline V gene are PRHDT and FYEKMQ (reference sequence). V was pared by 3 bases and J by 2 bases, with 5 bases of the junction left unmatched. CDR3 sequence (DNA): TGTGCCAGCAGCTTGCGGACTAGCAGACAAGAGACCCAGTACTTC. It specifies CASSLRTSRQETQYF.

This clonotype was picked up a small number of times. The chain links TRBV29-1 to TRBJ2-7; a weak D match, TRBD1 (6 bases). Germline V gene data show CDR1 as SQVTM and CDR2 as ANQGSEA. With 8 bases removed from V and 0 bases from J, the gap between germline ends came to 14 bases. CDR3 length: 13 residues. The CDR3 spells CSCLTGHSYEQYF. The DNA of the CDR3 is TGCAGCTGCCTTACGGGACACTCCTACGAGCAGTACTTC.

The CDR3 region has the DNA TGCAGTGCACCCGTAGCGGTCGCGAACACCGGGGAGCTGTTTTTT. Its translation is CSAPVAVANTGELFF. The chain is built from TRBV20-1 and TRBJ2-2, with D possibly TRBD2 on 6 matching bases. CDR1 is DFQATT, CDR2 SNEGSKA, per germline (reference sequence). Trimming took 6 bases from V and 0 from J, leaving 14 bases between them. CDR3 length: 15 amino acids.

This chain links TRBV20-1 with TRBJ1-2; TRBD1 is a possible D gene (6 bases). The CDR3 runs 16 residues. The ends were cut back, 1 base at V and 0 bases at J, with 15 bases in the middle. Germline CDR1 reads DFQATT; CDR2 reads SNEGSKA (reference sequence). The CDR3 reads CSARGPGRGANYGYTF. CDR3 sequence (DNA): TGCAGTGCTAGAGGACCGGGCAGGGGAGCTAACTATGGCTACACCTTC.

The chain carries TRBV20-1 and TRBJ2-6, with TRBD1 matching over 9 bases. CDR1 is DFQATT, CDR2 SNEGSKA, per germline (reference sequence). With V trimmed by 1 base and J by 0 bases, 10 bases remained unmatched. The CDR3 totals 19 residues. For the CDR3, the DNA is TGCAGTGCTAGAGCCACTTTGGGACAGGGAGCCTCTGGGGCCAACGTCCTGACTTTC. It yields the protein CSARATLGQGASGANVLTF.

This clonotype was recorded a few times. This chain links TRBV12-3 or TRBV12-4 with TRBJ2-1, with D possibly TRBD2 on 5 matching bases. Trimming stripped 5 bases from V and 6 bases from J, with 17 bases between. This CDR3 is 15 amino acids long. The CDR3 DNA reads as TGTGCCAGCAGTACCGGCGGAGGTCGAATCAATGAGCAGTTCTTC. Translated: CASSTGGGRINEQFF.

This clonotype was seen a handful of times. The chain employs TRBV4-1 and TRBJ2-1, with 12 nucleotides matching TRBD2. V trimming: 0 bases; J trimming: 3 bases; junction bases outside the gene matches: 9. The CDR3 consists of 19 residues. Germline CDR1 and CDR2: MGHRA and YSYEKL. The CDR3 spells CASSQDMGLAGGFYNEQFF. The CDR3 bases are TGCGCCAGCAGCCAAGATATGGGACTAGCGGGCGGATTCTACAATGAGCAGTTCTTC.

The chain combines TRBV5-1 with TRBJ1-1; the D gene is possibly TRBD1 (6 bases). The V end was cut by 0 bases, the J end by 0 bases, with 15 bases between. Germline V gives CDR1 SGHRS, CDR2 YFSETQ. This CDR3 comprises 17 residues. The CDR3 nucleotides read TGCGCCAGCAGCTTGGGACGACAGGTTGCCATGAACACTGAAGCTTTCTTT. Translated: CASSLGRQVAMNTEAFF.

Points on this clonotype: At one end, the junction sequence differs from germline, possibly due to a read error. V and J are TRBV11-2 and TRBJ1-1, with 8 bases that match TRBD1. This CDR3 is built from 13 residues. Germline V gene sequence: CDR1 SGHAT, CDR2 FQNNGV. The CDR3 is CAGSLTGAGEAFF. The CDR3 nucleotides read TGTGCCGGCAGCCTGACAGGGGCCGGAGAAGCTTTCTTT.

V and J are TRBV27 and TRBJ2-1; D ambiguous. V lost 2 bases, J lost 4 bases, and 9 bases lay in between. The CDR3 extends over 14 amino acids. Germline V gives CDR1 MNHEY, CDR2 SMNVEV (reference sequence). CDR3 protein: CASSLLPYYNEQFF. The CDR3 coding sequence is TGTGCCAGCAGTTTACTCCCTTATTACAATGAGCAGTTCTTC.

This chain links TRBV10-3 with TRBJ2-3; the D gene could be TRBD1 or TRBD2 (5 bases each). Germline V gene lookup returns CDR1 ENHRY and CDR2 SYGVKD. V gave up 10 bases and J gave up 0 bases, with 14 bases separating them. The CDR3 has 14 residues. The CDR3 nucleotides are TGTGCCACTAGGGACCCTACTAGCACAGATACGCAGTATTTT. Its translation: CATRDPTSTDTQYF.

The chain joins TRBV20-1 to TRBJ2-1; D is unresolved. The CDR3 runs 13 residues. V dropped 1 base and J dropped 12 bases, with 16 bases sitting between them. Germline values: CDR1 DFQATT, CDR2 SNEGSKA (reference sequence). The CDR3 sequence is CSARGVGNSVQFF. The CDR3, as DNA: TGCAGTGCTAGAGGGGTCGGTAATTCGGTGCAGTTCTTC.

CDR3 sequence: CAISSSALDEQYF. CDR3 bases: TGTGCCATCAGCTCCAGTGCCCTAGACGAGCAGTACTTC. The genes are TRBV10-3 and TRBJ2-7, with D hard to call. Germline loops: CDR1 ENHRY, CDR2 SYGVKD. V was clipped by 6 bases and J by 5 bases, with 14 bases between them. The CDR3 covers 13 residues.

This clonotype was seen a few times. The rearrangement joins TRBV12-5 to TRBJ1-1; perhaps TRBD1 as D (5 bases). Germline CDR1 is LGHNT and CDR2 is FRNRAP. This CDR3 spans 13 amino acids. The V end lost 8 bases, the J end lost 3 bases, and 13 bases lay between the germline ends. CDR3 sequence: CASRPGGDTEAFF. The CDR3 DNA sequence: TGTGCTAGTAGGCCCGGGGGGGACACTGAAGCTTTCTTT.

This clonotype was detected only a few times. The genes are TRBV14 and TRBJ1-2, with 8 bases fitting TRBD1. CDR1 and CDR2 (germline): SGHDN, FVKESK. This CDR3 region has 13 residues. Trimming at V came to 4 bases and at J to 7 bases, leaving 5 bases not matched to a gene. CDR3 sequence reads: CASSLRTGSGYTF. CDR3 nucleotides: TGTGCCAGCAGCCTAAGGACAGGGTCTGGCTACACCTTC.

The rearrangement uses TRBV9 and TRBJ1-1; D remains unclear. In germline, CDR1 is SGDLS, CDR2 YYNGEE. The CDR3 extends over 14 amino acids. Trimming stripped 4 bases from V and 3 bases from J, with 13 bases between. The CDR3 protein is CASSPRAMDTEAFF. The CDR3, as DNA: TGTGCCAGCAGCCCGCGCGCCATGGACACTGAAGCTTTCTTT.

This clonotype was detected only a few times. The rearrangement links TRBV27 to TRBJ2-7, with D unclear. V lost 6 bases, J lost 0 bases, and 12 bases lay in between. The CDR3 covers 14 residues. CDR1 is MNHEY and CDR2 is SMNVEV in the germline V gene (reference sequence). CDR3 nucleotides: TGTGCCAGCAGATTCGGTCAGCTCTCCTACGAGCAGTACTTC. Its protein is CASRFGQLSYEQYF.

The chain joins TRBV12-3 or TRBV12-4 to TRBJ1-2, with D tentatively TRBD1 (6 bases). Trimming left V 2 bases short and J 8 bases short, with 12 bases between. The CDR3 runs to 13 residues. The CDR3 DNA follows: TGTGCCAGCAGTTTATTAAGGACAGACGGCTACACCTTC. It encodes CASSLLRTDGYTF.

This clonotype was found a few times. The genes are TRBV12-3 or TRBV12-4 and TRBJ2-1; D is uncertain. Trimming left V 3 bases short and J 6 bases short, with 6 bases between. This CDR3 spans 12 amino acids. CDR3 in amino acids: CASSFSANEQFF. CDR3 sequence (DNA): TGTGCCAGCAGTTTTTCCGCCAATGAGCAGTTCTTC.